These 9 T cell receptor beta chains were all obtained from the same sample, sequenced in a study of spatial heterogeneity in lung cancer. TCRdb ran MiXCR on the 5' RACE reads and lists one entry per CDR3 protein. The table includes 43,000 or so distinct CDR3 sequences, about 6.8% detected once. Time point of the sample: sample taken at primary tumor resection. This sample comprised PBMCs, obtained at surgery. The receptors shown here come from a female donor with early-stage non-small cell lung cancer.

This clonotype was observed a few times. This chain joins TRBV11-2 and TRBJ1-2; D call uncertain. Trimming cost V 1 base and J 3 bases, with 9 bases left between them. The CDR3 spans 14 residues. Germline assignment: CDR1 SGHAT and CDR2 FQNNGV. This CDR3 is CASSLAEGYYGYTF. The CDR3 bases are TGTGCCAGCAGCTTAGCGGAGGGCTACTATGGCTACACCTTC.

DNA for the CDR3: TGTGCTAGTGGTTTGGGACAGGGCCTTACGATGAACACTGAAGCTTTCTTT. This translates into CASGLGQGLTMNTEAFF. The chain joins TRBV12-5 to TRBJ1-1; the match to TRBD1 covers 7 bases. The CDR3 spans 17 residues. The germline V gene encodes CDR1 LGHNT and CDR2 FRNRAP. Trimming took 1 base from V and 0 from J; bases not matched to a gene: 8.

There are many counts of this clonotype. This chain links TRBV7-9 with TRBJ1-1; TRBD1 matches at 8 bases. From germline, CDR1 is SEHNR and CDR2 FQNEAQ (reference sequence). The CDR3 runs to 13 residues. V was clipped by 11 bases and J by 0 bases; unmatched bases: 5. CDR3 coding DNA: TGTGCCGGCCGACAGGGGATGAACACTGAAGCTTTCTTT. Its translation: CAGRQGMNTEAFF.

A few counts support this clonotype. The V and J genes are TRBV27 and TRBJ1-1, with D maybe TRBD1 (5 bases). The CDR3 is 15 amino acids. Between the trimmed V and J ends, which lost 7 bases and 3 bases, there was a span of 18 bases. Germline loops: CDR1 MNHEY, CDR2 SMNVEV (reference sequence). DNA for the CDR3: TGTGCCAGCACCCGAGGCGGGGGTTGGGACACTGAAGCTTTCTTT. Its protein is CASTRGGGWDTEAFF.

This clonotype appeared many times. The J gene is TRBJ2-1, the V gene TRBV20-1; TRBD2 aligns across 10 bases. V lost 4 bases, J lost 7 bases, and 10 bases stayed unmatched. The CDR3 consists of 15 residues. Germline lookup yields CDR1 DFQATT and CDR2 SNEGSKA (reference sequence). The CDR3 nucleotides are TGCAGTGCTAAACCGCCTAGCGGGGGACTAAATGAGCAGTTCTTC. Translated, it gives CSAKPPSGGLNEQFF.

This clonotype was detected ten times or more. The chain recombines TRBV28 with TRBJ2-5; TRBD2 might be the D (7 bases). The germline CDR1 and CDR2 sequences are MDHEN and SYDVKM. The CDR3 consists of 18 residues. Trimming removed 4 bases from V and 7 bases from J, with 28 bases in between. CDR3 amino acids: CASSSSSSAGAPSLTQYF. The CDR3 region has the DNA TGTGCCAGCAGTTCCTCCTCCTCCGCGGGGGCCCCCTCGCTGACCCAGTACTTC.

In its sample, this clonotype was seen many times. CDR3 sequence: CASLLRDRDEQYF. The CDR3 nucleotides are TGTGCCAGTCTATTACGCGACAGGGACGAGCAGTACTTC. The J gene is TRBJ2-7, the V gene TRBV2, with 7 bases identical to TRBD1. Germline V gives CDR1 SNHLY, CDR2 FYNNEI. V lost 9 bases to trimming and J lost 5 bases; unmatched junction nucleotides: 10. The CDR3 extends over 13 amino acids. The full variable domain, its missing parts supplied by reference TRBV2 and TRBJ2-7, is EPEVTQTPSHQVTQMGQEVILRCVPISNHLYFYWYRQILGQKVEFLVSFYNNEISEKSEIFDDQFSVERPDGSNFTLKIRSTKLEDSAMYFCASLLRDRDEQYFGPGTRLTVT.

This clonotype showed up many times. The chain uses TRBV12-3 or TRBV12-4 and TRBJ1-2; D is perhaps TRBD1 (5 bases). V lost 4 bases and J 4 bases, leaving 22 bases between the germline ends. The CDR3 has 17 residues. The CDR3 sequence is CASSSYVSGLNGYGYTF. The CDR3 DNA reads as TGTGCCAGCAGTTCTTACGTTTCGGGACTGAATGGCTATGGCTACACCTTC.

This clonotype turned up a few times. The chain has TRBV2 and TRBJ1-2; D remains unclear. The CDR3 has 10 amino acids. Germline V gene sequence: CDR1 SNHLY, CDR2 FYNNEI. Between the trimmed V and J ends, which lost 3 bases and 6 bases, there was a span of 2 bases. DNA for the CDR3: TGTGCCAGCAGTGACAATGGCTACACCTTC. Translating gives CASSDNGYTF.